This record looks at one T cell receptor (beta chain) sequence and its context. Its specificity is unknown. The data originate from a study of cytomegalovirus exposure and HLA in healthy donors. Study findings and constraints: Specificity for CMV antigens was confirmed in vitro for a few of the CMV-associated chains. According to the study, 160 or so TCR beta chains were cytomegalovirus-associated. It was reportedly the case that the classifier diagnosed cytomegalovirus status with high specificity and sensitivity.

The V gene's germline CDR1 is SGDLS and CDR2 YYNGEE. With 5 bases clipped from V and 8 bases from J, the junction kept 8 bases outside the gene matches. CDR3 size: 14 residues. Using immunoSEQ multiplex PCR, the repertoire was profiled, and TCRdb retains in-frame clones only, with some absent. The repertoire consists of 190,000 or so clones, with roughly 84% occurring once and the leading ten covering under 15%. Sequencing was carried out using PBMCs. This clonotype originated in a woman in her thirties in good health and CMV-seropositive. The V call is TRBV9, the J call TRBJ1-2; 11 bases are a match to TRBD1. CDR3 coding DNA: TGTGCCAGCAGAGGCAGCGGGACAGGGGGAGGCTACACCTTC. The encoded protein is CASRGSGTGGGYTF.